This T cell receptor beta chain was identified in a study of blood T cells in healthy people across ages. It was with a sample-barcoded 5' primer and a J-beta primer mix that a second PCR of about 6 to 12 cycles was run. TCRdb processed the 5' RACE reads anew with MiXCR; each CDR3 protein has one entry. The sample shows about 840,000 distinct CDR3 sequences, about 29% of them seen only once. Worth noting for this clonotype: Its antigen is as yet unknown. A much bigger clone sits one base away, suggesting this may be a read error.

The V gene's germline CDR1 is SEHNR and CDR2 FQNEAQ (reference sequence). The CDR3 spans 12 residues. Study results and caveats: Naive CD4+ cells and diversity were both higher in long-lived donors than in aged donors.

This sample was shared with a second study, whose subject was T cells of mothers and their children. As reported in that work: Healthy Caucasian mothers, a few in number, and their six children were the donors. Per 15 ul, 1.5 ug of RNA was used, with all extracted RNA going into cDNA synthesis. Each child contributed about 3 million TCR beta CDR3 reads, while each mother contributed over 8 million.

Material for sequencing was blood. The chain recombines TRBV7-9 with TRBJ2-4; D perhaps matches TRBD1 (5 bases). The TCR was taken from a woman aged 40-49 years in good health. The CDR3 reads CPSTPGNGIQYF. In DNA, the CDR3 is TGTCCCAGCACCCCAGGGAACGGCATTCAGTACTTC.